These 31 T cell receptor beta chains came from one sample sequenced in a study of CD8+ T cells in alopecia areata. Extracted RNA was reverse transcribed, and the resulting cDNA served as sequencing template. The assay was immunoSEQ multiplex PCR, and TCRdb's table has in-frame clones only and misses some. The sample consists of some 150,000 clones, roughly 86% of them appearing once. Treatment indicated: oral pan-JAK inhibitor, 5-10 mg twice daily. This sample comprised CD8+ T cells sorted from blood, obtained at week 4, from a patient treated with tofacitinib. Receptor source: a human donor with alopecia areata.

To note about this clone: Other DNA sequences of this sample code for an identical CDR3. This chain uses TRBV7-9 with TRBJ2-7; D is undetermined. The CDR3 loop spans 12 amino acids. The germline CDR1 and CDR2 sequences are SEHNR and FQNEAQ (reference sequence). Trimming took 5 bases from V and 1 from J, leaving 6 bases between them. CDR3 in DNA: TGTGCCAGCAGCCCCTCGTCCTACGAGCAGTACTTC. This codes for CASSPSSYEQYF.

CDR3 region: CASSLDFTFPAGGLNNEQFF. The CDR3 coding sequence is TGTGCCAGCAGTTTAGACTTCACATTCCCAGCGGGAGGATTAAACAATGAGCAGTTCTTC. The J gene is TRBJ2-1, the V gene TRBV27, with 9 bases matching TRBD2. Germline values: CDR1 MNHEY, CDR2 SMNVEV (reference sequence). J was trimmed by 5 bases and V by 2 bases; bases with no gene match: 19. The CDR3 has 20 residues.

V is TRBV5-1 and J is TRBJ2-2; no reliable D call. The germline CDR1 and CDR2 sequences are SGHRS and YFSETQ. V was shortened by 4 bases and J by 0 bases, with 19 bases between the two germline ends. The CDR3 runs 18 residues. The DNA of the CDR3 is TGCGCCAGCAGCGCCAGGACGCTCAAACGCGCGAACACCGGGGAGCTGTTTTTT. It specifies CASSARTLKRANTGELFF.

The genes are TRBV30 and TRBJ2-7; D gene uncertain. V lost 0 bases to trimming and J lost 5 bases, with 17 bases between them. Germline V gene lookup returns CDR1 GTSNPN and CDR2 SVGIG (reference sequence). This CDR3 is built from 15 residues. CDR3: CAWSVRLGVNHEQYF. Written as DNA, the CDR3 is TGTGCCTGGAGTGTAAGACTGGGCGTAAACCACGAGCAGTACTTC.

The chain has TRBV4-1 and TRBJ1-1, with D perhaps TRBD1 (5 bases). Deletions cut 1 base from V and 6 bases from J, with 15 bases between. CDR3 size: 15 residues. Germline V gene lookup returns CDR1 MGHRA and CDR2 YSYEKL. The CDR3 DNA reads as TGCGCCAGCAGCCAAGGCCCAGGGACGGAATCTGAAGCTTTCTTT. It specifies CASSQGPGTESEAFF.

The chain uses TRBV2 and TRBJ2-7; D perhaps matches TRBD2 (6 bases). Trimming pared 7 bases from V and 5 bases from J, leaving 21 bases between. This CDR3 contains 15 residues. The germline V gene has CDR1 SNHLY and CDR2 FYNNEI. CDR3: CASTQVGGSRDEQYF. For the CDR3, the DNA is TGTGCCAGCACCCAGGTGGGGGGTAGTCGAGACGAGCAGTACTTC.

V gene TRBV4-1 combines with J gene TRBJ1-1; D is uncertain. CDR1 MGHRA and CDR2 YSYEKL come from the germline V gene. V gave up 5 bases and J gave up 7 bases, with 20 bases separating them. The CDR3 covers 15 residues. The CDR3 loop is CASSSVGMGHGEAFF. The CDR3 DNA reads as TGCGCCAGCAGCTCCGTCGGCATGGGCCATGGTGAAGCTTTCTTT.

The chain employs TRBV15 and TRBJ1-4; TRBD1 matches at 7 bases. The germline CDR1 and CDR2 sequences are LNHNV and YYDKDF (reference sequence). The CDR3 runs 16 residues. Losses at the gene ends were 5 bases for V and 2 bases for J; bases not matched to a gene: 8. DNA of the CDR3: TGTGCCACCAGCGGGGGTAGGGGGCCGACTAATGAAAAACTGTTTTTT. It specifies CATSGGRGPTNEKLFF.

The chain links TRBV6-5 to TRBJ2-7, with a tentative D call TRBD2 (6 bases). The germline V and J ends were trimmed by 4 bases and 0 bases, with 10 bases remaining between them. Germline CDR1 MNHEY, CDR2 SVGAGI. CDR3 size: 14 residues. CDR3 DNA: TGTGCCAGCAGTTCCGGAGGGTTCTCCTACGAGCAGTACTTC. Translated, it gives CASSSGGFSYEQYF.

The chain recombines TRBV29-1 with TRBJ2-2, with D perhaps assigned TRBD1 or TRBD2 (5 bases each). The germline gives CDR1 SQVTM, CDR2 ANQGSEA. The V and J ends lost 4 bases and 3 bases respectively, with 9 bases between them. This CDR3 is built from 13 residues. Here the CDR3 reads CSVGQGDTGELFF. CDR3 coding DNA: TGCAGCGTTGGGCAGGGAGACACCGGGGAGCTGTTTTTT.

V usage is TRBV7-9 and J usage is TRBJ2-2; the match to TRBD1 covers 7 bases. V was clipped by 4 bases and J by 4 bases; unmatched bases: 0. The CDR3 sequence is 13 residues long. Germline V gene sequence: CDR1 SEHNR, CDR2 FQNEAQ (reference sequence). This CDR3 is CASSSGGTGELFF. The CDR3 DNA is TGTGCCAGCAGCTCAGGGGGCACCGGGGAGCTGTTTTTT.

The V gene is TRBV5-1, the J gene TRBJ2-3, with 7 bases lining up with TRBD1. V lost 4 bases to trimming and J lost 2 bases; unmatched junction nucleotides: 7. The CDR3 spans 15 residues. Germline CDR1 SGHRS, CDR2 YFSETQ. The CDR3 coding sequence is TGCGCCAGCAGCGCCATGGGACAGTCCACAGATACGCAGTATTTT. It encodes CASSAMGQSTDTQYF.

The chain links TRBV7-9 to TRBJ1-5; D is ambiguous. The CDR3 length is 19 residues. Germline V gene lookup returns CDR1 SEHNR and CDR2 FQNEAQ (reference sequence). V was trimmed by 1 base and J by 1 base, leaving 20 bases between them. The CDR3 DNA reads as TGTGCCAGCAGCTTAGGGCCAGCGGGCCCTGAGCAAAGCAATCAGCCCCAGCATTTT. Translated: CASSLGPAGPEQSNQPQHF.

J is TRBJ2-1 and V is TRBV5-4; D remains unclear. Germline loops: CDR1 SGHNT, CDR2 YYREEE (reference sequence). V shed 2 bases and J shed 7 bases, with 10 bases lying between them. The length of the CDR3 is 13 residues. The CDR3 reads CASSFQEANEQFF. As DNA, the CDR3 is TGTGCCAGCAGCTTTCAGGAAGCGAATGAGCAGTTCTTC.

This clone was counted a single time. The chain uses TRBV5-6 and TRBJ2-3, with TRBD2 identical over 14 bases. CDR1 and CDR2 from the germline V gene are SGHDT and YYEEEE. This CDR3 comprises 15 residues. The trim removed 4 bases at V and 4 bases at J, leaving 2 bases unmatched. CDR3 DNA sequence: TGTGCCAGCAGCGGGACTAGCGGGGGCCCAGATACGCAGTATTTT. Protein: CASSGTSGGPDTQYF.

The CDR3 reads CASSLVTGFNEQFF. The CDR3 DNA reads as TGTGCCAGCAGCTTGGTCACGGGTTTCAATGAGCAGTTCTTC. The V call is TRBV5-6, the J call TRBJ2-1; no definite D call. This CDR3 is built from 14 residues. Germline lookup yields CDR1 SGHDT and CDR2 YYEEEE. Trimming took off 0 bases at V and 6 bases at J, with 10 bases between the two ends.

This sequence joins TRBV29-1 and TRBJ2-5, with a possible D match to TRBD1 (6 bases). This CDR3 is 13 amino acids long. V was pared by 4 bases and J by 5 bases, with 14 bases between. Germline CDR1 is SQVTM and CDR2 is ANQGSEA. CDR3 sequence (DNA): TGCAGCGTTGTTCAGGGGCCGGGGGAGACCCAGTACTTC. Translation gives CSVVQGPGETQYF.

The chain recombines TRBV10-1 with TRBJ1-5; 7 positions match TRBD1. The CDR3 extends over 15 amino acids. V shed 2 bases and J 8 bases; nucleotides not matched to a gene: 9. CDR1 is WNHNN, CDR2 SYGVQD, per germline (reference sequence). This CDR3 reads CASSEILGRGEPQHF. In nucleotides, the CDR3 is TGCGCCAGCAGTGAGATTCTGGGCAGGGGGGAGCCCCAGCATTTT.

Of note for this clone: At one end the junction does not follow the germline gene, possibly because of a read error. The chain has TRBV7-7 and TRBJ2-1; 10 bases line up with TRBD2. The CDR3 is 16 amino acids. Germline values: CDR1 SSHAT, CDR2 FNYEAQ (reference sequence). The CDR3 loop reads CASSLLAGGRFDEQFF. The CDR3 nucleotides read TGTGCTAGCAGCTTATTAGCGGGAGGTCGGTTCGATGAGCAGTTCTTC.

The rearrangement links TRBV29-1 to TRBJ2-1; possibly TRBD2 for D (5 bases). Germline V gene data show CDR1 as SQVTM and CDR2 as ANQGSEA. V lost 7 bases and J lost 7, with 14 bases in between. This CDR3 has 12 residues. The CDR3: CSGDEGPNEQFF. CDR3 nucleotides: TGCAGCGGAGATGAGGGTCCGAATGAGCAGTTCTTC.

V is TRBV29-1 and J is TRBJ2-2; 9 bases are a match to TRBD2. Germline V gene lookup returns CDR1 SQVTM and CDR2 ANQGSEA. The V segment lost 6 bases and the J segment 7 bases; nucleotides outside the gene matches: 12. The CDR3 totals 15 residues. In DNA, the CDR3 is TGCAGCGTCAACCTAGCGGGGTTTTTTGGCGGGGAGCTGTTTTTT. As protein: CSVNLAGFFGGELFF.

This clone was counted between two and nine times. The rearrangement uses TRBV2 and TRBJ2-3, with D possibly TRBD2 on 7 matching bases. Germline CDR1 reads SNHLY; CDR2 reads FYNNEI. V shed 6 bases and J shed 1 base, with 26 bases lying between them. CDR3 length: 19 amino acids. The CDR3 spells CASSHSGTTKLKRTDTQYF. The CDR3 nucleotides read TGTGCCAGCAGCCACAGCGGGACAACAAAGCTCAAACGCACAGATACGCAGTATTTT.

The V gene is TRBV5-4, the J gene TRBJ2-7; D might be TRBD1 (5 bases). Trimming took 0 bases from V and 6 from J, leaving 7 bases between them. The germline CDR1 and CDR2 sequences are SGHNT and YYREEE (reference sequence). This CDR3 contains 12 residues. CDR3 sequence: CASSLGQIEQYF. The CDR3 DNA sequence: TGTGCCAGCAGCTTGGGACAGATCGAGCAGTACTTC.

The chain is built from TRBV6-1 and TRBJ2-3; 9 bases agree with TRBD1. The CDR3 is made up of 17 amino acids. V shed 3 bases and J 2 bases; nucleotides not matched to a gene: 9. Germline V gene lookup returns CDR1 MNHNS and CDR2 SASEGT. In DNA form, the CDR3 reads TGTGCCAGCAGTGAGCTAGGAGGACAGGGGAACACAGATACGCAGTATTTT. It specifies CASSELGGQGNTDTQYF.

This clone was seen a handful of times. The V call is TRBV7-9, the J call TRBJ2-5, with a weak D call TRBD2 (6 bases). This CDR3 comprises 12 residues. CDR1 SEHNR and CDR2 FQNEAQ come from the germline V gene (reference sequence). Trimming stripped 1 base from V and 9 bases from J, with 9 bases between. The CDR3 here is CASSLGGDSQYF. The DNA for the CDR3 is TGTGCCAGCAGCTTAGGAGGGGACTCCCAGTACTTC.

The chain joins TRBV7-9 to TRBJ2-7, with 8 positions matching TRBD1. CDR1 and CDR2 from the germline V gene are SEHNR and FQNEAQ (reference sequence). The CDR3 sequence is 18 residues long. The V and J ends lost 2 bases and 0 bases, in that order; junction bases with no gene match: 12. DNA of the CDR3: TGTGCCAGCAGCTTAATTGCTACAGGGGGAGCTAGCTCCTACGAGCAGTACTTC. Translated, it gives CASSLIATGGASSYEQYF.

CDR3 DNA sequence: TGTGCCAGCAGTTTATCAAGGGGTAGCTACGAGCAGTACTTC. Protein product: CASSLSRGSYEQYF. The chain has TRBV27 and TRBJ2-7; tentatively, D is TRBD1 (5 bases). This CDR3 has 14 residues. Trimming cost V 0 bases and J 3 bases, with 9 bases left between them. From germline, CDR1 is MNHEY and CDR2 SMNVEV (reference sequence).

The chain carries TRBV4-1 and TRBJ2-3; D unresolved. Germline CDR1 is MGHRA and CDR2 is YSYEKL. Trimming removed 2 bases at V and 0 bases at J, with 9 bases between. There are 15 residues in the CDR3. CDR3 sequence: CASSQNPQSTDTQYF. The CDR3 DNA reads TGCGCCAGCAGCCAAAATCCTCAGAGCACAGATACGCAGTATTTT.

V usage is TRBV6-5 and J usage is TRBJ1-2, with a possible D match to TRBD1 (5 bases). The CDR3 has 14 residues. V was cut by 7 bases and J by 4 bases, with 16 bases left in between. The V gene's germline CDR1 is MNHEY and CDR2 SVGAGI. The DNA for the CDR3 is TGTGCCAGCACCTATGGGGCAGGAGGCTATGGCTACACCTTC. Translation: CASTYGAGGYGYTF.

The V call is TRBV5-1, the J call TRBJ2-3; maybe TRBD2 (5 bases). CDR1 and CDR2 from the germline V gene are SGHRS and YFSETQ. V gave up 0 bases and J gave up 10 bases, with 30 bases separating them. The CDR3 runs 19 residues. Here the CDR3 DNA reads TGCGCCAGCAGCTTGGTAAAAGGAAGGCGCCCAGCGGCCATTTCACCGCAGTATTTT. Translated: CASSLVKGRRPAAISPQYF.

The V call is TRBV4-1, the J call TRBJ1-1, with D hard to call. Trimming shortened V by 3 bases and J by 9 bases, and 8 bases separated the two germline ends. From germline, CDR1 is MGHRA and CDR2 YSYEKL. CDR3 size: 11 residues. For the CDR3, the DNA is TGCGCCAGCAGCCAGCCCGGGAAAGCTTTCTTT. Translation: CASSQPGKAFF.